This TCR beta chain appears in the sequencing data of a study of cytomegalovirus exposure and HLA in healthy donors. In the study overall: From donors who were HLA-typed, an early data release held about 85 million unique TCRs.

Trimming took 5 bases from V and 1 from J, leaving 11 bases between them. Germline assignment: CDR1 SGHTA and CDR2 FQGNSA. There are 14 residues in the CDR3. Primers: 60 Vbeta forward and 13 Jbeta reverse. Clones were read by immunoSEQ multiplex PCR, and TCRdb kept only the in-frame ones, dropping some. This repertoire shows roughly 82,000 clones, roughly 72% found once; its top ten account for roughly 11%. Specimen: PBMCs. The rearrangement uses TRBV7-2 and TRBJ1-1; possible D gene TRBD1, 6 bases. This clonotype was obtained from a middle-aged woman in good health and CMV-seropositive. The CDR3, as DNA: TGTGCCAGCAGCGGGTTACAGGGGAACACTGAAGCTTTCTTT. This sequence encodes CASSGLQGNTEAFF.